This T cell receptor (beta chain) comes out of a study of T cells in Graves' hyperthyroidism and ophthalmopathy (dated by TCRdb to between 2017 and 2020). About the full investigation: Peripheral blood samples were taken at the time of initial diagnosis, prior to any treatment. A discovery cohort of approximately 97 patients, fewer than 50 with Graves' ophthalmopathy and fewer than 65 with stable Graves' hyperthyroidism, was used to find distinguishing TCR V-J signatures. Whether ophthalmopathy could be predicted prospectively was tested in an independent validation cohort made up of roughly 19 hyperthyroidism patients plus 17 patients who later progressed to ophthalmopathy. The approximately 100 discovery patients were divided at random into training and test sets in a 7:3 ratio. In addition, the study compared T-cell repertoires in thyroid tissue and in blood from 6 or 7 Graves' hyperthyroidism patients. Following sampling, methimazole starting at 30 mg daily was given to hyperthyroidism patients, and high-dose intravenous methylprednisolone was given to ophthalmopathy patients. TCR Vbeta CDR3 sequencing of 120 to 150 peripheral blood samples (43 ophthalmopathy, 75 to 80 hyperthyroidism and around 17 progressor patients) is reported in the paper. The investigation overall reported the following: Sample size was not statistically predetermined, and blinding of investigators to group allocation was not performed. In validation, the model predicted progression to ophthalmopathy a median of roughly 6.2 months before onset, with over 60% sensitivity and just under 75% specificity. Most expanded thyroid clonotypes (frequency above 0.001) were also found in blood, which suggests that blood repertoires may mirror thyroid immune responses. A 13 V-J signature model separated ophthalmopathy from stable hyperthyroidism, with approximately 87% sensitivity and roughly 84% specificity in cross-validation and 80%/75% in testing.

In the ophthalmopathy patients, disease was moderately to severely active, with a Clinical Activity Score of 3 or more, a NOSPECS grade of 4 or more, and a duration of less than 3 months. Any patient with an uncontrolled infection, another autoimmune disease, pregnancy or lactation was excluded. Clinical symptoms, serum thyroxine and TRAb, thyroid ultrasound, and orbital computed tomography formed the basis for the diagnoses. PBMCs were isolated from approximately 10 ml of fresh peripheral blood by Ficoll-Paque density gradient centrifugation. Total RNA was extracted using Trizol reagent, and RNA quality was assessed on an Agilent 2100 Bioanalyzer. A note on this clonotype: What this receptor recognizes is not known. No per-base quality is available; no much larger clone lies one base away.

At the junction V is shortened by 7 bases and J by 6 bases; bases outside the gene matches: 3. Taken from cysteine to phenylalanine, the CDR3 has 13 residues. Only the CDR3 DNA stays, 39 bases, in frame from base 1. Reading the germline V gene gives CDR1 SNHLY and CDR2 FYNNEI. The TCR beta CDR3 regions were amplified from RNA transcripts. For the first round of RT-PCR on the TCR CDR3, the HTBI primer set was used together with the Qiagen OneStep RT-PCR kit. Libraries were constructed in a second round of multiplex PCR, after which size selection and purification were performed. Sequencing of the libraries was done on an Illumina HiSeq2000 using paired-end 100 bp reads. The original methods were these. SOAPnuke was used to process the raw data, throwing out any read that contained adapters or uncalled bases, had a mean Phred below 15, or lacked an exact constant-primer or identifier match. COPE v1.2.5 was used to merge the high-quality paired reads, and each unique nucleotide sequence was defined as a clonotype. MiTCR v1.1 was used to align clonotypes to the IMGT TRBV, TRBD and TRBJ reference segments. The analysis was restricted to V-J combinations with a frequency above 0.0001, which together covered 99.2% of the repertoires. The TCS score was defined as F50 (clonal expansion) divided by E x V (chaos), with BLOSUM62-based TCRdist calculated between CDR3 peptides within each V-J. Welch's t-statistics and random forest reduced several hundred V-J features to 13, which were used in a naive Bayes classifier (R e1071). Thyroid-blood repertoire similarity was quantified with the Morisita-Horn index. Through fastp at Q25 and MiXCR, TCRdb rebuilt clones from the public reads, retaining in-frame beta chains. For every CDR3 protein sequence, its rows merge into one entry that carries the most common genes and DNA. These V and J calls originate from TCRdb's pipeline instead of the authors' own analysis. The sample records tens of thousands of distinct CDR3 sequences, 53% of which are singletons. Of the sample, about 3.3% falls within the top ten clones.

Specimen: blood. The TCR comes from a woman aged 55-70 years with Graves' ophthalmopathy. The receptor chain draws on TRBV2 and TRBJ1-2; the central 12 bases match TRBD1. The nucleotide sequence reads as follows: TGTGCCAGCAATCGGGACAGGGGGCATGGCTACACCTTC. It translates to CASNRDRGHGYTF.